These T cell receptor beta chains were read from a single sample in a study of metastatic and nonmetastatic thyroid tumors. MiXCR re-clonotyped the PCR reads for TCRdb. The sample includes about 40,000 clones, about an eighth of them seen just once. Sequenced input: blood. The source of these receptors is a female donor with papillary thyroid cancer or a benign thyroid nodule (not recorded which). Some clones in this sample may be carry-over from other donors' samples. CDR3s include the opening cysteine and the closing phenylalanine or tryptophan. The D gene is left open where the match is weak. Clone size is shown for a subset of rows, as once, few, many or a class of expanded clone.

>16|TRBJ2-1|many|TRBV10-1|-
TGCGCCAGCAGTGAGACCTTGGGGCCCTCCTACAATGAGCAGTTCTTC
CASSETLGPSYNEQFF
>14|TRBJ2-5|many|TRBV2|-
TGTGCCATCATGATTTCCCGGGGGTCAGAGACCCAGTACTTC
CAIMISRGSETQYF
>15|TRBJ2-5|-|TRBV11-3|TRBD1
TGTGCCAGCAGGTTGAGACAGGGGAACCAAGAGACCCAGTACTTC
CASRLRQGNQETQYF
>14|TRBJ2-7|many|TRBV28|-
TGTGCCAGCAGTTTCGACAGTCACTCCTACGAGCAGTACTTC
CASSFDSHSYEQYF
>16|TRBJ2-5|many|TRBV24-1|TRBD2
TGTGCCACCAGTGATTTTGTTAGCGGGAGCGTTGAGACCCAGTACTTC
CATSDFVSGSVETQYF
>16|TRBJ2-3|many|TRBV7-7|TRBD1
TGTGCCAGCAGCTTGACAGGGCCGGCTAGCCCAGATACGCAGTATTTT
CASSLTGPASPDTQYF
>14|TRBJ2-5|many|TRBV6-1|TRBD2
TGTGCCAGCAGTCGACTAGCGGGGGTGGAGACCCAGTACTTC
CASSRLAGVETQYF
>15|TRBJ2-2|many|TRBV11-2|-
TGTGCCAGCAGCTTAGATCCGCTGTACACCGGGGAGCTGTTTTTT
CASSLDPLYTGELFF
>15|TRBJ1-1|many|TRBV4-1|-
TGCGCCAGCAGCCACAGCCCTAATATGAACACTGAAGCTTTCTTT
CASSHSPNMNTEAFF
>12|TRBJ2-7|many|TRBV6-1|-
TGTGCCAGGGGTCCGAACCGAGGCGAGCAGTACTTC
CARGPNRGEQYF
>13|TRBJ2-2|-|TRBV19|TRBD2
TGTGCCAGTCGTCTGACTAGCGGGGGGGAGCTGTTTTTT
CASRLTSGGELFF
>14|TRBJ1-1|many|TRBV28|-
TGTGCCAGCAGTCCCGGAGGGAGTGCTCGAACTGCTTTCTTT
CASSPGGSARTAFF
>14|TRBJ2-5|-|TRBV28|-
TGTGCCAGCAGTTTAGCCGGGGTTTCGGTGACCCAGTACTTC
CASSLAGVSVTQYF
>14|TRBJ2-3|-|TRBV7-3|-
TGTGCCAGCAGCTCGGAGGGCCCGCCAGATACACAGTATTTT
CASSSEGPPDTQYF
>14|TRBJ2-5|many|TRBV12-3/TRBV12-4|-
TGTGCCAGCAGTTTAGCGCGGAGCGGAGAGACCCAGTACTTC
CASSLARSGETQYF
>14|TRBJ2-6|-|TRBV5-1|-
TGCGCCAGCAGCTTGGAGGCCAGGGCCAACGTCCTGACTTTC
CASSLEARANVLTF
>13|TRBJ2-5|few|TRBV7-2|-
TGTGCCAGCAGCTTACAAGTCCAAGAGACCCAGTACTTC
CASSLQVQETQYF
>16|TRBJ2-3|many|TRBV18|-
TGTGCCAGCTCACCACCTTGGTCTAGCGGCACAGATACGCAGTATTTT
CASSPPWSSGTDTQYF
>13|TRBJ2-5|many|TRBV19|TRBD2
TGTGCCAGTAGTTGGGAGGGGAGGACGACCCAGTACTTC
CASSWEGRTTQYF
>13|TRBJ2-1|few|TRBV30|-
TGTGCCTGTATTCTGATACCTGGGGATGAGCAGTTCTTC
CACILIPGDEQFF
>13|TRBJ2-1|many|TRBV3-1|TRBD1
TGTGCCAGCAGCCAAGCGAGCCGGACAGGGCAGTTCTTC
CASSQASRTGQFF
>15|TRBJ1-1|many|TRBV5-1|TRBD1
TGCGCCAGCAGCCCTTCGACAGGGTTGAACACTGAAGCTTTCTTT
CASSPSTGLNTEAFF
>19|TRBJ1-3|many|TRBV28|-
TGTGCCAGCAGTGGGATCCGGAGAGGGACCATAACTCGTGGAAACACCATATATTTT
CASSGIRRGTITRGNTIYF
>11|TRBJ2-2|many|TRBV2|-
TGTGCCAGCAGGCCCATGGGGGAGCTGTTTTTT
CASRPMGELFF
>13|TRBJ2-7|few|TRBV28|TRBD1
TGTGCCAGCCGCAGACAGGGGATCTACGAGCAGTACTTC
CASRRQGIYEQYF
>13|TRBJ2-7|few|TRBV6-1|-
TGTGCCATCACCCGAACAAATGACGCCGATCAGTACTTC
CAITRTNDADQYF
>16|TRBJ1-1|many|TRBV11-2|TRBD1
TGTGCCAGCAGCCCGGCTTCACAGGGGACCAACACTGAAGCTTTCTTT
CASSPASQGTNTEAFF
>16|TRBJ2-3|many|TRBV7-9|-
TGTGCCAGCAGCTTAGCGGGGGGTCACTCGACAGATACGCAGTATTTT
CASSLAGGHSTDTQYF
>14|TRBJ1-2|many|TRBV18|-
TGTGCCAGCTCACCCCGGGACCTAGGTTATGGCTACACCTTC
CASSPRDLGYGYTF
>13|TRBJ1-6|-|TRBV2|TRBD1
TGTGCCAGGACGGGACAGGGGAATTCACCCCTCCACTTT
CARTGQGNSPLHF
>14|TRBJ2-7|many|TRBV5-1|-
TGCGCCAGCAGCCTGCAGACAGGCCCCTACGAGCAGTACTTC
CASSLQTGPYEQYF
>13|TRBJ1-5|many|TRBV5-1|-
TGCGCCAGCAGCTTGGGCAGAGACCAGCCCCAGCATTTT
CASSLGRDQPQHF
>14|TRBJ2-7|-|TRBV28|-
TGTGCCAGCACCATAGGGGACAAATGGAACGAGCAGGACTTC
CASTIGDKWNEQDF
>16|TRBJ2-7|many|TRBV18|TRBD1
TGTGCCAGCTCACCACCGGTTGCAGGGGGAATTCGGGAGCAGTACTTC
CASSPPVAGGIREQYF
>14|TRBJ2-1|many|TRBV6-1|-
TGTGCCACCTCCATCGGACCCCAGCAAAATGAGCAGTTCTTC
CATSIGPQQNEQFF
>13|TRBJ1-1|few|TRBV6-1|TRBD1
TGTGCCAGCCGGAGGGGGCCCAACACTGAAGCTTTCTTT
CASRRGPNTEAFF
>12|TRBJ2-3|many|TRBV29-1|-
TGCAGGGCAGCCGGGGGCACAGATACGCAGTATTTT
CRAAGGTDTQYF
>13|TRBJ2-7|many|TRBV20-1|-
TGCAGTGCTAGACGCAGGGGCCACCACGAGCAGTACTTC
CSARRRGHHEQYF
>16|TRBJ2-7|-|TRBV6-1|TRBD2
TGTGCCAGCAGGAGAACTAGCGGGAGGGCCCTCTACGAGCAGTACTTC
CASRRTSGRALYEQYF
>15|TRBJ2-3|many|TRBV2|-
TGTGCCAGCAGGCTCTCTAGCGAGGTCACAGATACGCAGTATTTT
CASRLSSEVTDTQYF
>15|TRBJ2-1|many|TRBV20-1|TRBD2
TGCAGTGCTAGGGCTAGCGGGAGGGCCAGGGATGAGCAGTTCTTC
CSARASGRARDEQFF
>16|TRBJ1-5|many|TRBV6-2/TRBV6-3|-
TGTGCCAGCAGTTACAGGGGGTGGGGTGGCAATCAGCCCCAGCATTTT
CASSYRGWGGNQPQHF